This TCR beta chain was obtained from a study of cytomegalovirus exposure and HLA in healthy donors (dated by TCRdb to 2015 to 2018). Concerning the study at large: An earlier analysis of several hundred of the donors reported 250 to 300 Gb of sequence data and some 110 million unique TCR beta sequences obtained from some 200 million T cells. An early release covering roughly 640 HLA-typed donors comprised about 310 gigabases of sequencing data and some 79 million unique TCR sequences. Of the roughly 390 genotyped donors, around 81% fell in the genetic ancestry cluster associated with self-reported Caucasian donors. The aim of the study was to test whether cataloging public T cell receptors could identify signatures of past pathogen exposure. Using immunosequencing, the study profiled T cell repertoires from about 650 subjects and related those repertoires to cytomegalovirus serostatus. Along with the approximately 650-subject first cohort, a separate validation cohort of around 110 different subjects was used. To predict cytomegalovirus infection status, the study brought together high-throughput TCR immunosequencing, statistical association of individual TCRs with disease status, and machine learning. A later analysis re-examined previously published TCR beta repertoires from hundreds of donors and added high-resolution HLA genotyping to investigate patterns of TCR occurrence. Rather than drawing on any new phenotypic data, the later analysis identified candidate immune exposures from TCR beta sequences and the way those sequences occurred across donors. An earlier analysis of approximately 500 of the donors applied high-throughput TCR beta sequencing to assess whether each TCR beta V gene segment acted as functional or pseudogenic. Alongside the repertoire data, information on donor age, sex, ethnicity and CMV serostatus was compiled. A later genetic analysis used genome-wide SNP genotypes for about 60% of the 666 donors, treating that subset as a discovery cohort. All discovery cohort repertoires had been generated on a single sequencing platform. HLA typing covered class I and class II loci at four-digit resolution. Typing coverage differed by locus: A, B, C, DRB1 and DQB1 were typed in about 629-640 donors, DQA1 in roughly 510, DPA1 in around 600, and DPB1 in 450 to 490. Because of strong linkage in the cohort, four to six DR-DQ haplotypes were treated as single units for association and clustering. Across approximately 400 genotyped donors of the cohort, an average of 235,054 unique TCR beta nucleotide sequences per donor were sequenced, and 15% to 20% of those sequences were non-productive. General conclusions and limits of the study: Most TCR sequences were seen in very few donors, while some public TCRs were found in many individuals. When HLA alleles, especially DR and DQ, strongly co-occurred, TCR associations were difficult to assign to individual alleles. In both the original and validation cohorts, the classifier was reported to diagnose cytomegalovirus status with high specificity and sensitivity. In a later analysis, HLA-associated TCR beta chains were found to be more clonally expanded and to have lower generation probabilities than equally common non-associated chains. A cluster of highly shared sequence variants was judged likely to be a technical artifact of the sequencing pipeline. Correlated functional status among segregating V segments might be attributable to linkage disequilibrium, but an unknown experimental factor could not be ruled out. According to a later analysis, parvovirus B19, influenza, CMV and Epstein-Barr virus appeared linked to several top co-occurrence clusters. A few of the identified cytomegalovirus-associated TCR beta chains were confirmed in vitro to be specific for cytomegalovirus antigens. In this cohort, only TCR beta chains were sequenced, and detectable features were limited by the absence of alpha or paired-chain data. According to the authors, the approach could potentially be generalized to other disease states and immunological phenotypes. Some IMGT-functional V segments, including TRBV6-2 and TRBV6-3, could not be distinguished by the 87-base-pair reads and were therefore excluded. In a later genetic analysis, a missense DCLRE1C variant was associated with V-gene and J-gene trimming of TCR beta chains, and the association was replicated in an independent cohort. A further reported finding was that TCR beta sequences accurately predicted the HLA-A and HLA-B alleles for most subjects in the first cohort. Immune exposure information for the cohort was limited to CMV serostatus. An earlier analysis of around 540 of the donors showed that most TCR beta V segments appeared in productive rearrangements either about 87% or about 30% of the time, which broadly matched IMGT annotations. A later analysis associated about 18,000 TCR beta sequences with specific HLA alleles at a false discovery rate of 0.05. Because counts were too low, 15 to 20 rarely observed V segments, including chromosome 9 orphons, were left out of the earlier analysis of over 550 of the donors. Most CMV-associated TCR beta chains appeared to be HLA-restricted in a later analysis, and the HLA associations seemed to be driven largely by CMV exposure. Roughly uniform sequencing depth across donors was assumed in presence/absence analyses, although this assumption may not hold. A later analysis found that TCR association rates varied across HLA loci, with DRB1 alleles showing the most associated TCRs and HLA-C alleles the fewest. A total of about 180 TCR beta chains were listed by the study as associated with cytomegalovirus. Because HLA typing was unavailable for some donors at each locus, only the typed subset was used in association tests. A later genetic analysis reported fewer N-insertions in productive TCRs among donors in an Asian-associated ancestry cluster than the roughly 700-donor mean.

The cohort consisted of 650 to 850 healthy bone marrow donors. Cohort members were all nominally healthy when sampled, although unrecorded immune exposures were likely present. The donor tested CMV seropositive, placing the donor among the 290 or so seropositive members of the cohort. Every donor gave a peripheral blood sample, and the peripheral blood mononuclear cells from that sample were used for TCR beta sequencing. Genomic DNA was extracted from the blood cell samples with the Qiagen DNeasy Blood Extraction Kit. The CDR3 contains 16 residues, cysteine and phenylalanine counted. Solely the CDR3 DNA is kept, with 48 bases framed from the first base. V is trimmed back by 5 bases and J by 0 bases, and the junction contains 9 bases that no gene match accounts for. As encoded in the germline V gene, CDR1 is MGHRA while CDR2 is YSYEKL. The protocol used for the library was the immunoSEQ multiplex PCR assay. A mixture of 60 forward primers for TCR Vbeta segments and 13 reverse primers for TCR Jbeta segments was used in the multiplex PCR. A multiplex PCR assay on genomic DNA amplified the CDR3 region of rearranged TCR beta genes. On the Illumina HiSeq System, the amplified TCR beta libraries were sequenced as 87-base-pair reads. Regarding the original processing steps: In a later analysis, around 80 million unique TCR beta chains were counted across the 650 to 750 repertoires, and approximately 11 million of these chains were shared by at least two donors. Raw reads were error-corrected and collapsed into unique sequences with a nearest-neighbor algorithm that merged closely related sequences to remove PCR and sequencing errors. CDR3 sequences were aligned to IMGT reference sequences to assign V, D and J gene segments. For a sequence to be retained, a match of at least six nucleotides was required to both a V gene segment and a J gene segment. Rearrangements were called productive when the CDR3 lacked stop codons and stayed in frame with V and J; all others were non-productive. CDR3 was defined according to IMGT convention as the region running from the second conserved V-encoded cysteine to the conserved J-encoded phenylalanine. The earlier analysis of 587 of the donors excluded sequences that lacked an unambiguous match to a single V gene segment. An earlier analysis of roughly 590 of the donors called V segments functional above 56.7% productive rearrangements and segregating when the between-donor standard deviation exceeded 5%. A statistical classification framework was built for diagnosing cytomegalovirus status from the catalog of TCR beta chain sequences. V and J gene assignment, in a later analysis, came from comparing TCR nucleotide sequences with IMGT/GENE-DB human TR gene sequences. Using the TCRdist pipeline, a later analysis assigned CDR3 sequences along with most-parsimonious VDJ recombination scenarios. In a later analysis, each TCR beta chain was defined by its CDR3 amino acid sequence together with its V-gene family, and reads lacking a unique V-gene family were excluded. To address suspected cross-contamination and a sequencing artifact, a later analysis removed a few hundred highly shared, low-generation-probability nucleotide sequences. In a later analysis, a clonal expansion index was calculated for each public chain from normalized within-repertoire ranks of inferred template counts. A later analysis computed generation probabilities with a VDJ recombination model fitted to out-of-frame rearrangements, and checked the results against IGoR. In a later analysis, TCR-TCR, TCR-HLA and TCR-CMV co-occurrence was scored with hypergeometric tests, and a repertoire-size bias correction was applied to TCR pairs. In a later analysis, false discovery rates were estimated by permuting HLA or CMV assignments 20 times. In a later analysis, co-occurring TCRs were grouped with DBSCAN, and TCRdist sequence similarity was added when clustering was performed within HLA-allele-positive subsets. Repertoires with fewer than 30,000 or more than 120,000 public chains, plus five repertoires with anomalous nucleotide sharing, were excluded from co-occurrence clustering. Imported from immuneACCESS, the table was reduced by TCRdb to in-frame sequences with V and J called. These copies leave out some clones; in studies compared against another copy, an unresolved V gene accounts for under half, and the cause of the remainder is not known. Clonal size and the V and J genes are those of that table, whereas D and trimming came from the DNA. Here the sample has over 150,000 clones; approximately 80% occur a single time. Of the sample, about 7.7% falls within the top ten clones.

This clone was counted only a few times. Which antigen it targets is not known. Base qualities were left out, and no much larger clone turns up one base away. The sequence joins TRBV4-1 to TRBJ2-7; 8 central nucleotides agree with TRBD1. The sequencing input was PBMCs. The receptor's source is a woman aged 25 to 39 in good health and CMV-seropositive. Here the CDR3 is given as CASSDHPRGHSYEQYF. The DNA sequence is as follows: TGCGCCAGCAGCGATCATCCCAGGGGGCACTCCTACGAGCAGTACTTC.